Listed here are 20 T cell receptor beta chains from one sample, sequenced in a study of cytomegalovirus exposure and HLA in healthy donors. Sequencing was performed with immunoSEQ multiplex PCR; in TCRdb, only in-frame clones are kept and a portion is missing. In the table there are 150,000 to 200,000 clones, roughly 77% of which are singletons. The sequencing sample was made of PBMCs. These TCRs come from a woman aged 25 to 39 in good health and CMV-seronegative.

This chain connects TRBV29-1 to TRBJ2-7, with a weak D call TRBD1 (6 bases). V shed 4 bases and J shed 3 bases, with 13 bases lying between them. Germline V CDR1 and CDR2: SQVTM, ANQGSEA. CDR3 length equals 13 residues. The chain's CDR3 is CSVGDTEGYEQYF. In nucleotides, the CDR3 is TGCAGCGTTGGGGACACCGAGGGCTACGAGCAGTACTTC.

The chain recombines TRBV5-4 with TRBJ2-3, with 14 bases fitting TRBD2. Per germline, CDR1 SGHNT and CDR2 YYREEE (reference sequence). This CDR3 region has 16 residues. The junction had 6 bases not matched to a gene; V was cut back by 4 bases and J by 5 bases. CDR3 residues: CASSAGLAGGGDTQYF. DNA for the CDR3: TGTGCCAGCAGCGCCGGACTAGCGGGAGGCGGAGATACGCAGTATTTT.

The chain couples TRBV29-1 to TRBJ1-4; 7 positions match TRBD1. The CDR3 consists of 12 residues. CDR1 is SQVTM and CDR2 is ANQGSEA in the germline V gene. With 6 bases clipped from V and 4 bases from J, the junction kept 2 bases outside the gene matches. CDR3 residues: CSVAGGNEKLFF. Written as DNA, the CDR3 is TGCAGCGTAGCAGGGGGTAATGAAAAACTGTTTTTT.

This chain joins TRBV11-2 and TRBJ2-3, with a possible D match to TRBD1 (5 bases). The CDR3 runs 17 residues. The germline gives CDR1 SGHAT, CDR2 FQNNGV. The V and J ends lost 4 bases and 2 bases respectively, with 19 bases between them. The CDR3 DNA reads TGTGCCAGCAGCTCAAAACTCAGGGCGACCTTCACAGATACGCAGTATTTT. It codes for CASSSKLRATFTDTQYF.

The chain joins TRBV28 to TRBJ2-4; TRBD2 might be the D (7 bases). The CDR3 contains 14 residues. Germline V gene data show CDR1 as MDHEN and CDR2 as SYDVKM. Trimming shortened V by 10 bases and J by 8 bases, and 21 bases separated the two germline ends. This chain's CDR3 is CATARGGSNHIQYF. CDR3 nucleotide sequence: TGTGCCACAGCAAGGGGGGGCTCGAACCACATTCAGTACTTC. Drawing the rest from reference TRBV28 and TRBJ2-4, the complete variable domain is DVKVTQSSRYLVKRTGEKVFLECVQDMDHENMFWYRQDPGLGLRLIYFSYDVKMKEKGDIPEGYSVSREKKERFSLILESASTNQTSMYLCATARGGSNHIQYFGAGTRLSVL.

The rearrangement joins TRBV19 to TRBJ1-2; 8 positions match TRBD1. The CDR3 consists of 15 residues. Trimming cost V 3 bases and J 7 bases; bases outside gene matches: 10. CDR1 and CDR2 from the germline V gene are LNHDA and SQIVND (reference sequence). CDR3 bases: TGTGCCAGTAGTATGCAGGGGGCCCAGCCTCCTGGCTACACCTTC. As protein: CASSMQGAQPPGYTF. Looking up the rest from reference TRBV19 and TRBJ1-2 gives the full variable domain: DGGITQSPKYLFRKEGQNVTLSCEQNLNHDAMYWYRQDPGQGLRLIYYSQIVNDFQKGDIAEGYSVSREKKESFPLTVTSAQKNPTAFYLCASSMQGAQPPGYTFGSGTRLTVV.

Only a few counts were recorded for this clone. CDR3 in amino acids: CASGQGKPKMNTEAFF. The CDR3 region has the DNA TGCGCCAGTGGACAGGGGAAGCCCAAAATGAACACTGAAGCTTTCTTT. The chain is built from TRBV10-1 and TRBJ1-1; 9 nucleotides align to TRBD1. CDR1 and CDR2 from the germline V gene are WNHNN and SYGVQD (reference sequence). There are 16 residues in the CDR3. J was trimmed by 0 bases and V by 9 bases; bases with no gene match: 11.

The chain has TRBV9 and TRBJ2-2; D not resolved. The V gene's germline CDR1 is SGDLS and CDR2 YYNGEE. CDR3 length equals 16 residues. Trimming shortened V by 0 bases and J by 1 base, and 10 bases separated the two germline ends. The DNA of the CDR3 is TGTGCCAGCAGCGTAGCCGATATTAGGAACACCGGGGAGCTGTTTTTT. It translates to CASSVADIRNTGELFF.

This sequence joins TRBV28 and TRBJ2-7, with 9 bases fitting TRBD1. This CDR3 is built from 15 residues. V lost 5 bases and J lost 4; bases outside the gene matches: 9. Germline lookup yields CDR1 MDHEN and CDR2 SYDVKM. CDR3 sequence (DNA): TGTGCCAGCAGTCAGACGACAGGGGGAGGGTACGAGCAGTACTTC. Translated: CASSQTTGGGYEQYF.

The chain couples TRBV7-9 to TRBJ1-5, with a weak D call TRBD1 (5 bases). Germline V gives CDR1 SEHNR, CDR2 FQNEAQ (reference sequence). With 5 bases removed from V and 6 bases from J, the gap between germline ends came to 11 bases. This CDR3 is built from 13 residues. CDR3 protein: CASSQEGVQPQHF. The CDR3 nucleotides read TGTGCCAGCAGCCAGGAAGGGGTTCAGCCCCAGCATTTT.

This clone was counted a single time. The gene calls are TRBV2 and TRBJ2-7; tentatively, D is TRBD1 (7 bases). V was cut by 4 bases and J by 2 bases, with 12 bases left in between. Germline assignment: CDR1 SNHLY and CDR2 FYNNEI. This CDR3 has 14 residues. CDR3 amino acids: CASSAPGGPYEQYF. The DNA of the CDR3 is TGTGCCAGCAGTGCTCCAGGGGGGCCCTACGAGCAGTACTTC.

J is TRBJ2-7 and V is TRBV19; tentative D call: TRBD1 (6 bases). Germline loops: CDR1 LNHDA, CDR2 SQIVND (reference sequence). Trimming removed 3 bases from V and 0 bases from J, with 12 bases in between. The CDR3 is made up of 15 amino acids. The CDR3 reads CASSMAGEGSYEQYF. Here the CDR3 DNA reads TGTGCCAGTAGTATGGCAGGGGAAGGCTCCTACGAGCAGTACTTC. The full variable domain, with the rest looked up from reference TRBV19 and TRBJ2-7, is DGGITQSPKYLFRKEGQNVTLSCEQNLNHDAMYWYRQDPGQGLRLIYYSQIVNDFQKGDIAEGYSVSREKKESFPLTVTSAQKNPTAFYLCASSMAGEGSYEQYFGPGTRLTVT.

The chain couples TRBV10-3 to TRBJ1-4; maybe TRBD1 (6 bases). Trimming removed 6 bases at V and 7 bases at J, with 12 bases between. The CDR3 contains 13 residues. Germline assignment: CDR1 ENHRY and CDR2 SYGVKD. CDR3 in DNA: TGTGCCATCAGACAGGGCGGGAGTGAAAAACTGTTTTTT. Translated, it gives CAIRQGGSEKLFF.

The chain uses TRBV30 and TRBJ2-7; D might be TRBD2 (5 bases). Trimming removed 5 bases from V and 5 bases from J, with 16 bases in between. CDR1 is GTSNPN and CDR2 is SVGIG in the germline V gene (reference sequence). The CDR3 runs to 13 residues. CDR3 protein: CAWEATLGDEQYF. In DNA, the CDR3 is TGTGCCTGGGAAGCTACACTCGGGGACGAGCAGTACTTC.

The table lists this clone with a few counts. The chain links TRBV5-1 to TRBJ2-7; the match to TRBD2 covers 8 bases. Germline values: CDR1 SGHRS, CDR2 YFSETQ. The CDR3 is made up of 14 amino acids. The trim removed 6 bases at V and 2 bases at J, leaving 7 bases unmatched. CDR3 DNA: TGCGCCAGCACCGTGACTAGCGCTACCTACGAGCAGTACTTC. Its translation: CASTVTSATYEQYF.

The V and J genes are TRBV11-2 and TRBJ1-1, with no clear D. Germline values: CDR1 SGHAT, CDR2 FQNNGV. V lost 3 bases and J lost 0, with 5 bases in between. The length of the CDR3 is 13 residues. The CDR3 nucleotides read TGTGCCAGCAGCTTGGCTGTGAACACTGAAGCTTTCTTT. This encodes CASSLAVNTEAFF.

This sequence joins TRBV2 and TRBJ1-2; 10 bases line up with TRBD1. This CDR3 is built from 13 residues. Germline trimming cut 4 bases from V and 8 bases from J; bases unmatched to any gene: 4. Germline V gene sequence: CDR1 SNHLY, CDR2 FYNNEI. The CDR3 reads CASSGDRGRGYTF. The CDR3 nucleotides are TGTGCCAGCAGTGGTGACAGGGGGCGAGGCTACACCTTC.

V usage is TRBV5-4 and J usage is TRBJ2-7, with a tentative D call TRBD2 (5 bases). The germline gives CDR1 SGHNT, CDR2 YYREEE (reference sequence). The CDR3 has 14 residues. V was pared by 3 bases and J by 3 bases, with 13 bases between. The CDR3: CASSSRGRLYEQYF. The CDR3 nucleotides are TGTGCCAGCAGCTCCCGGGGAAGGCTCTACGAGCAGTACTTC.

V is TRBV29-1 and J is TRBJ2-3; 7 bases are shared with TRBD2. Trimming removed 4 bases from V and 2 bases from J; junction bases left unmatched: 3. The CDR3 has 13 residues. The germline gives CDR1 SQVTM, CDR2 ANQGSEA. CDR3 DNA: TGCAGCGTTGTGGGGGGGGTCACAGATACGCAGTATTTT. It codes for CSVVGGVTDTQYF.

The rearrangement links TRBV5-1 to TRBJ1-2, with TRBD1 as a possible D gene (5 bases). Germline CDR1 reads SGHRS; CDR2 reads YFSETQ. Trimming pared 4 bases from V and 4 bases from J, leaving 17 bases between. The CDR3 runs to 15 residues. The CDR3 region is CASSPDPTGSYGYTF. The CDR3 DNA follows: TGCGCCAGCAGCCCAGACCCAACAGGTAGCTATGGCTACACCTTC. Full variable domain (rest looked up from reference TRBV5-1 and TRBJ1-2): KAGVTQTPRYLIKTRGQQVTLSCSPISGHRSVSWYQQTPGQGLQFLFEYFSETQRNKGNFPGRFSGRQFSNSRSEMNVSTLELGDSALYLCASSPDPTGSYGYTFGSGTRLTVV.